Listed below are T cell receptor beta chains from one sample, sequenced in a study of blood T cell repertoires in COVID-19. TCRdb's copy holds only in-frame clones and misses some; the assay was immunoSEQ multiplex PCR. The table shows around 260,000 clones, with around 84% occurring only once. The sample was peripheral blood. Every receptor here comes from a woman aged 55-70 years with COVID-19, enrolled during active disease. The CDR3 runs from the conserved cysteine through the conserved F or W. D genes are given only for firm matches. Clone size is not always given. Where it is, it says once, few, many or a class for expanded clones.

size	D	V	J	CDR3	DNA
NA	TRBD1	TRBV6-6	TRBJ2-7	CASSYVQGGGEQYF	TGTGCCAGCAGTTACGTACAGGGGGGTGGGGAGCAGTACTTC
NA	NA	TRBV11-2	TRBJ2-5	CASSLRSLAYQETQYF	TGTGCCAGCAGCTTAAGGTCTCTAGCGTACCAAGAGACCCAGTACTTC
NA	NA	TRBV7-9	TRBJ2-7	CASSSGGAYEQYF	TGTGCCAGCAGCTCTGGGGGCGCGTACGAGCAGTACTTC
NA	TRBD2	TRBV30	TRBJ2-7	CAWSTSGINEQYF	TGTGCCTGGAGTACTAGCGGGATTAACGAGCAGTACTTC
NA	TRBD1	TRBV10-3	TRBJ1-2	CASRPGQGIGYTF	TGTGCCAGCCGCCCGGGACAGGGAATTGGCTACACCTTC
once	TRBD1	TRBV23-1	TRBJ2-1	CASPCLTGGENEQFF	TGCGCCAGCCCTTGCCTGACAGGGGGCGAGAATGAGCAGTTCTTC
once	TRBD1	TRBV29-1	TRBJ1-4	CSTQGANEKLFF	TGCAGCACACAGGGGGCGAATGAAAAACTGTTTTTT
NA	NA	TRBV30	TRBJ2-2	CAWSTSPGELFF	TGTGCCTGGAGTACTAGCCCCGGGGAGCTGTTTTTT
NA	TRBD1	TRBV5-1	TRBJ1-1	CASSYRGVDTEAFF	TGCGCCAGCAGCTACAGGGGAGTGGACACTGAAGCTTTCTTT
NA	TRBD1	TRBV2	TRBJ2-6	CASRFNRGRGGANVLTF	TGTGCCAGCAGATTCAACAGGGGGCGCGGTGGGGCCAACGTCCTGACTTTC
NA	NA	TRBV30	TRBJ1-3	CAWSLGAGNTIYF	TGTGCCTGGAGTTTAGGGGCTGGCAACACCATATATTTT
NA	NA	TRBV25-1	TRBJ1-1	CASKQGGNTEAFF	TGTGCCAGCAAACAAGGGGGGAACACTGAAGCTTTCTTT
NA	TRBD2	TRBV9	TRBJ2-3	CASSGLAGGGADTQYF	TGTGCCAGCAGCGGGTTAGCGGGAGGGGGTGCAGATACGCAGTATTTT
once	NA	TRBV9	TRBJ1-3	CASTRGLSGNTIYF	TGTGCCAGCACTAGAGGATTATCTGGAAACACCATATATTTT
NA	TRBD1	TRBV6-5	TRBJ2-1	CASMLDRGGNEQFF	TGTGCCAGCATGCTGGACAGGGGAGGCAATGAGCAGTTCTTC
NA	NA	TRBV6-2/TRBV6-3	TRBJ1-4	CASSQTEKLFF	TGTGCCAGCAGCCAGACAGAAAAACTGTTTTTT
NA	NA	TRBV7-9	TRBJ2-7	CASSLTSSYEQYF	TGTGCCAGCAGTTTGACTAGTTCCTACGAGCAGTACTTC
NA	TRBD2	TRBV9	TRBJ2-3	CASSGTSYSTDTQYF	TGTGCCAGCAGCGGGACTAGCTATAGCACAGATACGCAGTATTTT
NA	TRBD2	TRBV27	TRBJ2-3	CASSPTGLAGGDTQYF	TGTGCCAGCAGCCCCACGGGACTAGCGGGAGGAGATACGCAGTATTTT
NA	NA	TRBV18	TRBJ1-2	CASSPPDSFLGYTF	TGTGCCAGCTCACCACCGGACAGCTTCTTAGGCTACACCTTC
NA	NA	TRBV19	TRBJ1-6	CASSDTFVGSPLHF	TGTGCCAGTAGTGACACTTTCGTTGGTTCACCCCTCCACTTT
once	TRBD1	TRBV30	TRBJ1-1	CAWRGGQGATEAFF	TGTGCCTGGAGAGGGGGACAGGGGGCAACTGAAGCTTTCTTT
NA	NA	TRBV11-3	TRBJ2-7	CASSLMAASYEQYF	TGTGCCAGCAGCTTAATGGCGGCCTCCTACGAGCAGTACTTC
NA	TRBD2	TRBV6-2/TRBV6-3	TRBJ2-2	CASSYLPSGRVQTGELFF	TGTGCCAGCAGTTACCTGCCTAGCGGGAGGGTCCAGACCGGGGAGCTGTTTTTT
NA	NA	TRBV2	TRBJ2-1	CASSEVWQNEQFF	TGTGCCAGCAGTGAGGTATGGCAGAATGAGCAGTTCTTC
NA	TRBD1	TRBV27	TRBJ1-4	CASSRQGLLGEKLFF	TGTGCCAGCAGTCGACAGGGGTTGTTGGGTGAAAAACTGTTTTTT
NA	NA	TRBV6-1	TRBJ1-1	CASVSRADTEAFF	TGTGCCAGCGTCTCCAGGGCGGACACTGAAGCTTTCTTT
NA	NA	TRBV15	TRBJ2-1	CATSKKLPTDSSYNEQFF	TGTGCCACCAGCAAAAAGCTCCCGACAGATAGCTCCTACAATGAGCAGTTCTTC
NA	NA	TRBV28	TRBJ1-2	CASSPPAVNYGYTF	TGTGCCAGCAGCCCCCCTGCAGTTAACTATGGCTACACCTTC
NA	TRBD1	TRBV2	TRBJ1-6	CASSIDRAATNSPLHF	TGTGCCAGCAGTATTGACAGGGCGGCCACAAATTCACCCCTCCACTTT
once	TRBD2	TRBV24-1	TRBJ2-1	CATSDSGAGGSFYEQFF	TGTGCCACCAGTGACTCCGGCGCGGGGGGGTCTTTTTATGAGCAGTTCTTC
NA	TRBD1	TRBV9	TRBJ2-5	CASSPGTGGGGETQYF	TGTGCCAGCAGCCCCGGGACAGGGGGCGGCGGTGAGACCCAGTACTTC
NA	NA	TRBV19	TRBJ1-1	CASSMPGMNTEAFF	TGTGCCAGTAGTATGCCAGGGATGAACACTGAAGCTTTCTTT
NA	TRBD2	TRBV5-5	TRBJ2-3	CASSLVSGRAVDTQYF	TGTGCCAGCAGCTTGGTATCGGGGAGGGCCGTCGATACGCAGTATTTT
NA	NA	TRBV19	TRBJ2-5	CASSVGTWQETQYF	TGTGCCAGCTCGGTAGGGACATGGCAAGAGACCCAGTACTTC
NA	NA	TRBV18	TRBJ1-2	CASSPPKAGLYGYTF	TGTGCCAGCTCACCACCGAAGGCAGGGCTCTATGGCTACACCTTC